These T cell receptor beta chains were read from a single sample in a study of blood T cell repertoires in COVID-19. The assay was immunoSEQ multiplex PCR, and TCRdb's table has in-frame clones only and misses some. In the table there are around 200,000 clones, 75% to 90% of which are singletons. Sequencing was carried out using peripheral blood. These receptors all stem from a human donor with active or convalescent COVID-19. The donor label of this sample is uncertain. Both conserved end residues are part of each CDR3. The D gene is left open where the match is weak. Expanded clones are given a class, and other clones once, few, many or no size at all.

d_gene	v_gene	j_gene	abundance	len	CDR3nt	CDR3aa
TRBD2	TRBV7-2	TRBJ2-5	-	18	TGTGCCAGCAGCTTATCGCCCGGACTAGCGGGGGGGCGGCAGACCCAGTACTTC	CASSLSPGLAGGRQTQYF
-	TRBV5-1	TRBJ2-7	-	14	TGCGCCAGCAGCTCCCTTGGCGGGAATAACGAGCAGTACTTC	CASSSLGGNNEQYF
-	TRBV19	TRBJ2-3	-	16	TGTGCCAGTAGTATGATGCGGGGGCGGGGAGTAGATACGCAGTATTTT	CASSMMRGRGVDTQYF
TRBD1	TRBV10-1	TRBJ2-7	-	13	TGCGCCAGCAGTGAGGACAGGGGGCGCAAGCAGTACTTC	CASSEDRGRKQYF
TRBD1	TRBV28	TRBJ2-1	-	16	TGTGCCAGCAGATTACCCGGGACAGGGGCCTACAATGAGCAGTTCTTC	CASRLPGTGAYNEQFF
TRBD1	TRBV6-5	TRBJ2-7	once	12	TGTGCCAGCAGGGCCGGGACAGTCGAGCAGTACTTC	CASRAGTVEQYF
TRBD1	TRBV2	TRBJ2-5	-	14	TGTGCCAGCAGTCAGACAGGGTGGGGAGAGACCCAGTACTTC	CASSQTGWGETQYF
TRBD1	TRBV19	TRBJ2-7	-	12	TGTGCCAGTAGACAGGGGGCGAACGAGCAGTACTTC	CASRQGANEQYF
TRBD1	TRBV19	TRBJ1-1	-	11	TGTGCCACTAGACAGGGCTTTGAAGCTTTCTTT	CATRQGFEAFF
-	TRBV5-4	TRBJ2-2	-	14	TGTGCCAGCAGCTTAAGTCCGGGCACCGGGGAGCTGTTTTTT	CASSLSPGTGELFF
-	TRBV19	TRBJ2-7	-	13	TGTGCCAGTAGTTCTACTTCAGGGAGGGAGCAGTACTTC	CASSSTSGREQYF
TRBD1	TRBV12-5	TRBJ1-5	-	14	TGTGCTAGTGGTTTACAGGGGGTGAATCAGCCCCAGCATTTT	CASGLQGVNQPQHF
-	TRBV9	TRBJ2-3	-	13	TGTGCCAGCAGCGTGGTAGCAACAGATACGCAGTATTTT	CASSVVATDTQYF
-	TRBV4-2	TRBJ2-7	-	16	TGTGCCAGCAGCCAAGATTTCTCTAGCCCGGGATACGAGCAGTACTTC	CASSQDFSSPGYEQYF
-	TRBV7-2	TRBJ2-5	once	12	TGTGCCAGCAGCTTACAGCAAGAGACCCAGTACTTC	CASSLQQETQYF
-	TRBV27	TRBJ2-1	-	18	TGTGCCAGCAGTTTATACTCCCTTGTCAGGACTCCTGGGAATGAGCAGTTCTTC	CASSLYSLVRTPGNEQFF
-	TRBV7-3	TRBJ2-5	-	16	TGTGCCAGCAGCTTAAACTCCTTAGCACACCAAGAGACCCAGTACTTC	CASSLNSLAHQETQYF